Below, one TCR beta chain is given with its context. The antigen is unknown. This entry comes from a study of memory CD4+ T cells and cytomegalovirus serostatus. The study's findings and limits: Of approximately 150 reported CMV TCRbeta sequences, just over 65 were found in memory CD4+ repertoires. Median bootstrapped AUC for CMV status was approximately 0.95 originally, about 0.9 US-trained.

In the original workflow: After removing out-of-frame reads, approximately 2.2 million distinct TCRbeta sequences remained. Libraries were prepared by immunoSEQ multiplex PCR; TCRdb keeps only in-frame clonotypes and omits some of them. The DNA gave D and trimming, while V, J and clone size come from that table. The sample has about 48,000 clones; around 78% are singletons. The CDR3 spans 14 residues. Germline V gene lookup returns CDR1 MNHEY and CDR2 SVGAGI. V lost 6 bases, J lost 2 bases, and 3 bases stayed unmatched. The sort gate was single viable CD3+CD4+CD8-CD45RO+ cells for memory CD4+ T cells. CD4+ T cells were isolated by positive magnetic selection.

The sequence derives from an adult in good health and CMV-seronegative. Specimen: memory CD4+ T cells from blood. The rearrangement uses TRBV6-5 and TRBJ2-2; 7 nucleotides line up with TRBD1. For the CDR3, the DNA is TGTGCCAGCAGCCGACAGGGAAACACCGGGGAGCTGTTTTTT. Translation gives CASSRQGNTGELFF.